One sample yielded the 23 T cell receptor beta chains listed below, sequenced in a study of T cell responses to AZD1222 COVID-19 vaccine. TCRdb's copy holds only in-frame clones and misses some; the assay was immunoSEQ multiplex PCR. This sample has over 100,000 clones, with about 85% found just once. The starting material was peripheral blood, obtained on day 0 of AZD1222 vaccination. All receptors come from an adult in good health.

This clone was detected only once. CDR3 sequence (DNA): TGCGCCAGCAGTCAATATTATATTTGGCAGGGCACGAATGAGCAGTTCTTC. Translating it yields CASSQYYIWQGTNEQFF. V usage is TRBV23-1 and J usage is TRBJ2-1, with a weak D call TRBD1 (5 bases). TRBV23-1 is an ORF, with its function uncertain. V was shortened by 1 base and J by 7 bases, with 20 bases between the two germline ends. CDR3 length equals 17 residues.

CDR3 in DNA: TGTGCCAGCTCACCGTACTCTGCGGTCTTGAGGGAGCAGTACTTC. It yields the protein CASSPYSAVLREQYF. The J gene is TRBJ2-7, the V gene TRBV18; D is unresolved. This CDR3 comprises 15 residues. The germline V and J ends were trimmed by 3 bases and 7 bases, with 19 bases remaining between them. Germline CDR1 reads KGHSH; CDR2 reads LQKENI. Supplemented by reference TRBV18 and TRBJ2-7, the full variable domain reads NAGVMQNPRHLVRRRGQEARLRCSPMKGHSHVYWYRQLPEEGLKFMVYLQKENIIDESGMPKERFSAEFPKEGPSILRIQQVVRGDSAAYFCASSPYSAVLREQYFGPGTRLTVT.

DNA of the CDR3: TGTGCCAGCAGGGGCCGGGACACCTCTAATTCACCCCTCCACTTT. Translated: CASRGRDTSNSPLHF. The chain is built from TRBV2 and TRBJ1-6; a possible D gene is TRBD1 (6 bases). With 6 bases removed from V and 6 bases from J, the gap between germline ends came to 15 bases. The CDR3 runs 15 residues. Germline CDR1 reads SNHLY; CDR2 reads FYNNEI.

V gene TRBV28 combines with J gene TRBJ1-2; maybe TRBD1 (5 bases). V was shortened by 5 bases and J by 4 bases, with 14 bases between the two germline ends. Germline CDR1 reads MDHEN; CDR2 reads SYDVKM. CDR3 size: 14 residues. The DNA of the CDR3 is TGTGCCAGCAGTGTACTAGACAGACCCTATGGCTACACCTTC. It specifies CASSVLDRPYGYTF.

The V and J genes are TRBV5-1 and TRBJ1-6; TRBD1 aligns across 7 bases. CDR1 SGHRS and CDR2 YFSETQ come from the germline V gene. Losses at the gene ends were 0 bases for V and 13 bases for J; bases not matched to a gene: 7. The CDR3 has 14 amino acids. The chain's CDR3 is CASSLDSGTAPLHF. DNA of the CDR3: TGCGCCAGCAGCTTGGACTCCGGGACAGCCCCCCTCCACTTT.

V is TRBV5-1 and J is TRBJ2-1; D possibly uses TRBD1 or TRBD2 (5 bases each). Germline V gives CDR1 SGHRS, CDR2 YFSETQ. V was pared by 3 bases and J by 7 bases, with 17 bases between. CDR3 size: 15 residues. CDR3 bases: TGCGCCAGCAGCTACGGGACGGCCGTCGGGAATGAGCAGTTCTTC. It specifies CASSYGTAVGNEQFF. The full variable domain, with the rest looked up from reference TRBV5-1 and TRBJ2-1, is KAGVTQTPRYLIKTRGQQVTLSCSPISGHRSVSWYQQTPGQGLQFLFEYFSETQRNKGNFPGRFSGRQFSNSRSEMNVSTLELGDSALYLCASSYGTAVGNEQFFGPGTRLTVL.

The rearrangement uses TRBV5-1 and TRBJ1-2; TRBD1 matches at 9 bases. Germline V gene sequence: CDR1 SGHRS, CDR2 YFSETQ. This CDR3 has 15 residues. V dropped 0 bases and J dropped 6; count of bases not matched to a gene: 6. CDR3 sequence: CASSLDRGRKDGYTF. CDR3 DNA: TGCGCCAGCAGCTTGGACAGGGGGCGGAAAGATGGCTACACCTTC.

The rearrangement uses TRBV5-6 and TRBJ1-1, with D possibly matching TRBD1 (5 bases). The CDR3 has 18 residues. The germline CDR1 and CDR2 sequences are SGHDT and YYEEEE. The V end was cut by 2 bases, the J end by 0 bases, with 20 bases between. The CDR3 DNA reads TGTGCCAGCAGCTTTCCGAGGTGGGGCTGGACCATGAACACTGAAGCTTTCTTT. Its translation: CASSFPRWGWTMNTEAFF. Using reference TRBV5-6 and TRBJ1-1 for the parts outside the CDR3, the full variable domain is DAGVTQSPTHLIKTRGQQVTLRCSPKSGHDTVSWYQQALGQGPQFIFQYYEEEERQRGNFPDRFSGHQFPNYSSELNVNALLLGDSALYLCASSFPRWGWTMNTEAFFGQGTRLTVV.

In DNA form, the CDR3 reads TGTGCCAGCAGCCCCCTCGGGACTTCATCCACTGAAGCTTTCTTT. Translated, it gives CASSPLGTSSTEAFF. The chain links TRBV7-9 to TRBJ1-1; D is possibly TRBD1 (5 bases). Deletions cut 5 bases from V and 4 bases from J, with 17 bases between. The CDR3 is made up of 15 amino acids. Germline CDR1 is SEHNR and CDR2 is FQNEAQ (reference sequence).

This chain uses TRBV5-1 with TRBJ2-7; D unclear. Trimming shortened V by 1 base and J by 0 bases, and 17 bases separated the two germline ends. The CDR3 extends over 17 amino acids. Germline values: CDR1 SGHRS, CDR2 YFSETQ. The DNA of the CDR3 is TGCGCCAGCAGCTTGTCCCTCTCAGGCATCGGCTCCTACGAGCAGTACTTC. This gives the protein CASSLSLSGIGSYEQYF. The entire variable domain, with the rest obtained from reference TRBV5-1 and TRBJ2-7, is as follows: KAGVTQTPRYLIKTRGQQVTLSCSPISGHRSVSWYQQTPGQGLQFLFEYFSETQRNKGNFPGRFSGRQFSNSRSEMNVSTLELGDSALYLCASSLSLSGIGSYEQYFGPGTRLTVT.

The CDR3 sequence: CASSRGGDRGYEQYF. In nucleotides, the CDR3 is TGTGCCAGCAGTCGAGGGGGCGACAGGGGCTACGAGCAGTACTTC. The chain combines TRBV11-2 with TRBJ2-7; 8 bases map to TRBD1. The V gene's germline CDR1 is SGHAT and CDR2 FQNNGV. V was clipped by 6 bases and J by 3 bases; unmatched bases: 10. The CDR3 has 15 residues.

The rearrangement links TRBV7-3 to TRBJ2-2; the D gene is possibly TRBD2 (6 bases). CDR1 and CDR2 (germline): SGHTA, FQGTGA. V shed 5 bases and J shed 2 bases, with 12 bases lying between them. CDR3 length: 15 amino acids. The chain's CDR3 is CASSTGTRNTGELFF. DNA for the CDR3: TGTGCCAGCAGCACCGGGACTCGTAACACCGGGGAGCTGTTTTTT.

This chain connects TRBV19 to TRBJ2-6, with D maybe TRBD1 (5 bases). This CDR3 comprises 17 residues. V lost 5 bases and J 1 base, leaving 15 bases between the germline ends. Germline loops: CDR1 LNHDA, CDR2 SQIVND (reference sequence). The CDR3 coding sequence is TGTGCCAGTAGTCGAACAGGCACCCTATCTGGGGCCAACGTCCTGACTTTC. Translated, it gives CASSRTGTLSGANVLTF.

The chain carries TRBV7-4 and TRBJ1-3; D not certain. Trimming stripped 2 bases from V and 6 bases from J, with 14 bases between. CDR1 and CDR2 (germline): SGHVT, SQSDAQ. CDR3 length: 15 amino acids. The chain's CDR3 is CASSLRQQAVNTIYF. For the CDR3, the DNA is TGTGCCAGCAGCTTAAGGCAGCAGGCCGTAAACACCATATATTTT.

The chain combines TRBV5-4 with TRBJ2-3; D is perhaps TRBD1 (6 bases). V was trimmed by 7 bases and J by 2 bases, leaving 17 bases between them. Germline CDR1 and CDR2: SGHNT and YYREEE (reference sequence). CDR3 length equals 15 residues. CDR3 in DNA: TGTGCCAGCGAGCGGCACGGACAGCTCACAGATACGCAGTATTTT. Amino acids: CASERHGQLTDTQYF.

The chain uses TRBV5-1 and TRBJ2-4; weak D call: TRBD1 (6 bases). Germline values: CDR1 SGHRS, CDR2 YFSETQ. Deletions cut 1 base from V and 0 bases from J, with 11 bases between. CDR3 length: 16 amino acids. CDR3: CASSLLGGVAKNIQYF. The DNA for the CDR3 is TGCGCCAGCAGCTTGCTTGGGGGCGTAGCCAAAAACATTCAGTACTTC.

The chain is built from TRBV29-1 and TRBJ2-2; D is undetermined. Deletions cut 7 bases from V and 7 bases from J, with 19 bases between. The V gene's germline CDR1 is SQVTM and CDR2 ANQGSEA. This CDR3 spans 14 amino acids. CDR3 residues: CSARASPVDGELFF. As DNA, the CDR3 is TGCAGCGCCCGGGCCAGCCCGGTGGACGGGGAGCTGTTTTTT.

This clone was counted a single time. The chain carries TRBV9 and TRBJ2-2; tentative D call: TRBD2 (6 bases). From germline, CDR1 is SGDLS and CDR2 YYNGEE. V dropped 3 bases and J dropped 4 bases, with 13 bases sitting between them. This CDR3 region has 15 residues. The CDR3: CASSALMGGTGELFF. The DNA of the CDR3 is TGTGCCAGCAGCGCCCTAATGGGAGGCACCGGGGAGCTGTTTTTT.

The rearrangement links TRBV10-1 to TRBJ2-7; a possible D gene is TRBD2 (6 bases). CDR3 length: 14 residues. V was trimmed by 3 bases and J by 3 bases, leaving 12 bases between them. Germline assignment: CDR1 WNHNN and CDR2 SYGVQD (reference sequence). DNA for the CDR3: TGCGCCAGCAGTGACGCGGGACGACGCTACGAGCAGTACTTC. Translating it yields CASSDAGRRYEQYF.

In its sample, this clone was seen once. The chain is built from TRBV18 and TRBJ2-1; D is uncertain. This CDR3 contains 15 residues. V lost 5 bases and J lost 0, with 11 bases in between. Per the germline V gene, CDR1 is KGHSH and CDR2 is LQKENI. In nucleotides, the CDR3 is TGTGCCAGCTCATCGGACGTCGGCTCCTACAATGAGCAGTTCTTC. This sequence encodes CASSSDVGSYNEQFF.

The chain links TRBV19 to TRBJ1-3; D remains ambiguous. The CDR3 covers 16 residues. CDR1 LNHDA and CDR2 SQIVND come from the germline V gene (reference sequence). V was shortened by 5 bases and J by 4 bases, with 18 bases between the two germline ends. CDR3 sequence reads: CASSPTGPLAGNTIYF. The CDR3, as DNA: TGTGCCAGTAGTCCCACCGGACCCTTGGCGGGAAACACCATATATTTT.

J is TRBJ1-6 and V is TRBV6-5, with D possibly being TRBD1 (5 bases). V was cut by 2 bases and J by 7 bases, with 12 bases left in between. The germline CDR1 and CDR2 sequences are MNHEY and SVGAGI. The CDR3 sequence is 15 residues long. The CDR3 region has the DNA TGTGCCAGCAGTTACCGGGGGGGTGGGAATTCACCCCTCCACTTT. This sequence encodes CASSYRGGGNSPLHF.

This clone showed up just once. CDR3 nucleotides: TGTGCCAGCAGCCTCCCAGGGGCGGCGCTCTATGGCTACACCTTC. Protein: CASSLPGAALYGYTF. V usage is TRBV7-9 and J usage is TRBJ1-2, with a tentative D call TRBD1 (6 bases). Germline CDR1 SEHNR, CDR2 FQNEAQ (reference sequence). CDR3 length equals 15 residues. Trimming removed 5 bases at V and 4 bases at J, with 17 bases between.